Listed here are 21 T cell receptor beta chains from one sample, sequenced in a study of regulatory T cells in long-lasting Graves disease (dated by TCRdb to 2020 to 2023). Library preparation was by multiplex PCR. The sequencer was an Illumina HiSeq 4000. CDR3 regions were amplified by Arm-PCR with iRepertoire HTBI primers to construct TCR beta libraries. TCRdb trimmed public reads at Q25 via fastp, called clones via MiXCR and kept in-frame beta chains. Rows are unified per CDR3 protein, each entry keeping the most common DNA and genes. The sample contains about 470,000 distinct CDR3 sequences, 20% to 25% of them found a single time. 7.1% of the sample is held by the ten biggest clonotypes. Interpreted using the paper, the time point label stands for: persistent/refractory GD, antithyroid drugs over 5 years with positive TRAb. For both TCR sequencing and RNA sequencing, RNA was extracted from PBMCs using TRIzol.

The material sequenced was peripheral blood mononuclear cells (PBMCs), taken when the disease was refractory, from a patient treated with antithyroid drugs. These TCRs come from a female donor with Graves disease.

Many counts were recorded for this clonotype. The V call is TRBV28, the J call TRBJ2-7; D not resolved. Per the germline V gene, CDR1 is MDHEN and CDR2 is SYDVKM. Between the trimmed V and J ends, which lost 7 bases and 2 bases, there was a span of 12 bases. The length of the CDR3 is 13 residues. As DNA, the CDR3 is TGTGCCAGCACCAAGGACGGGCCCTACGAGCAGTACTTC. It is translated as CASTKDGPYEQYF.

In this sample, this clonotype turned up many times. The V and J genes are TRBV27 and TRBJ2-5, with TRBD1 matching 8 bases. There are 15 residues in the CDR3. V lost 5 bases to trimming and J lost 1 base; unmatched junction nucleotides: 6. Germline lookup yields CDR1 MNHEY and CDR2 SMNVEV (reference sequence). The CDR3 nucleotides are TGTGCCAGCAGTGACACTGACAGGGGCCAAGAGACCCAGTACTTC. Translation gives CASSDTDRGQETQYF.

This clonotype was picked up many times. The CDR3: CASRRTGTGRTEAFF. DNA of the CDR3: TGTGCCAGCAGGCGTACCGGGACAGGGCGCACTGAAGCTTTCTTT. This chain uses TRBV12-3 or TRBV12-4 with TRBJ1-1; 9 positions match TRBD1. V shed 6 bases and J 4 bases; nucleotides not matched to a gene: 9. The length of the CDR3 is 15 residues.

This clonotype was found many times. This sequence joins TRBV7-9 and TRBJ1-1, with D hard to call. This CDR3 contains 13 residues. CDR1 and CDR2 (germline): SEHNR, FQNEAQ (reference sequence). V was trimmed by 1 base and J by 8 bases, leaving 11 bases between them. This CDR3 reads CASSLDVSGEAFF. The CDR3 DNA reads as TGTGCCAGCAGCTTAGACGTTTCCGGGGAAGCTTTCTTT.

The CDR3 loop is CASPKQGPTGANVLTF. The DNA of the CDR3 is TGTGCCAGCCCGAAACAGGGGCCAACTGGGGCCAACGTCCTGACTTTC. The chain joins TRBV3-1 to TRBJ2-6, with 7 bases identical to TRBD1. With 8 bases clipped from V and 2 bases from J, the junction kept 9 bases outside the gene matches. The germline CDR1 and CDR2 sequences are LGHDT and YNNKEL (reference sequence). CDR3 length: 16 amino acids.

This clonotype was observed many times. The chain carries TRBV13 and TRBJ2-5; tentative D call: TRBD1 (5 bases). Deletions cut 5 bases from V and 7 bases from J, with 17 bases between. This CDR3 has 14 amino acids. The germline gives CDR1 PRHDT, CDR2 FYEKMQ (reference sequence). The CDR3: CASSPVLGRGTQYF. The CDR3 bases are TGTGCCAGCAGCCCGGTCTTGGGAAGGGGGACCCAGTACTTC.

This clonotype was found many times. The V and J genes are TRBV24-1 and TRBJ2-7; D is unclear. Germline assignment: CDR1 KGHDR and CDR2 SFDVKD. The CDR3 has 13 amino acids. With 4 bases removed from V and 0 bases from J, the gap between germline ends came to 6 bases. This CDR3 reads CATSDRSSYEQYF. DNA of the CDR3: TGTGCCACCAGTGACAGGTCCTCCTACGAGCAGTACTTC.

The rearrangement links TRBV29-1 to TRBJ1-4; a weak D match, TRBD1 (5 bases). Germline CDR1 SQVTM, CDR2 ANQGSEA. This CDR3 has 14 amino acids. V dropped 7 bases and J dropped 3 bases, with 15 bases sitting between them. The CDR3 DNA reads as TGCAGCGCCGACCCTGGGACGGCTAATGAAAAACTGTTTTTT. This translates into CSADPGTANEKLFF.

The V gene is TRBV7-9, the J gene TRBJ1-1, with D possibly being TRBD1 (5 bases). The CDR3 length is 15 residues. V lost 5 bases, J lost 0 bases, and 13 bases lay in between. Germline CDR1 SEHNR, CDR2 FQNEAQ (reference sequence). In DNA form, the CDR3 reads TGTGCCAGCAGCATTCCGGGACGGCTGAACACTGAAGCTTTCTTT. This translates into CASSIPGRLNTEAFF.

This clonotype was recorded at least ten times. The chain links TRBV28 to TRBJ2-5; the D is unclear. The germline V and J ends were trimmed by 5 bases and 5 bases, with 15 bases remaining between them. The CDR3 is 14 residues long. Germline lookup yields CDR1 MDHEN and CDR2 SYDVKM. This CDR3 reads CASSPRQRLETQYF. As DNA, the CDR3 is TGTGCCAGCAGTCCTCGCCAAAGGTTGGAGACCCAGTACTTC.

There are many counts of this clonotype. The rearrangement joins TRBV28 to TRBJ1-2, with 7 positions matching TRBD1. Trimming removed 5 bases from V and 4 bases from J; junction bases left unmatched: 7. The CDR3 is 14 amino acids. Per germline, CDR1 MDHEN and CDR2 SYDVKM. The CDR3 DNA sequence: TGTGCCAGCAGTCCGGGACAGCTGAGCTATGGCTACACCTTC. Encoded protein: CASSPGQLSYGYTF.

This rearrangement joins TRBV6-1 to TRBJ1-2, with D hard to call. This CDR3 has 15 amino acids. Germline lookup yields CDR1 MNHNS and CDR2 SASEGT. V was pared by 3 bases and J by 7 bases, with 18 bases between. DNA for the CDR3: TGTGCCAGCAGTGACTCTGCGGGGTCCGGCTGTGGCTACACCTTC. Its protein product is CASSDSAGSGCGYTF.

This clonotype was picked up a small number of times. The chain carries TRBV7-8 and TRBJ1-4; D unresolved. The CDR3 covers 14 residues. V shed 3 bases and J shed 3 bases, with 8 bases lying between them. Germline CDR1 is SGHVS and CDR2 is FQNEAQ. The CDR3 DNA sequence: TGTGCCAGCAGCTTGGCACGACCTAATGAAAAACTGTTTTTT. Translating it yields CASSLARPNEKLFF.

This clonotype was seen only once. With a much larger clone just one base away, this may be a read error. The CDR3 does not close with the conserved phenylalanine or tryptophan, likely indicating a read error. V and J are TRBV28 and TRBJ2-7, with D unclear. V lost 1 base and J lost 7, with 11 bases in between. This CDR3 is built from 13 residues. Looked up from germline, CDR1 is MDHEN and CDR2 is SYDVKM. CDR3 sequence: CASSLLSDWEQYL. DNA for the CDR3: TGTGCCAGCAGTTTATTGAGCGATTGGGAGCAGTACCTC.

The J gene is TRBJ2-7, the V gene TRBV7-2; D unclear. CDR3 length: 15 residues. Trimming cost V 3 bases and J 2 bases, with 14 bases left between them. Per the germline V gene, CDR1 is SGHTA and CDR2 is FQGNSA. The DNA for the CDR3 is TGTGCCAGCAGCTTTAGAAGGACCAGACCCTACGAGCAGTACTTC. It specifies CASSFRRTRPYEQYF.

This clonotype was counted a single time. This chain links TRBV5-1 with TRBJ1-4, with TRBD1 matching over 9 bases. Germline loops: CDR1 SGHRS, CDR2 YFSETQ. Trimming took 0 bases from V and 5 from J; bases not matched to a gene: 5. There are 16 residues in the CDR3. The CDR3 DNA sequence: TGCGCCAGCAGCTTGGCCAGACAGGGGGAAAATGAAAAACTGTTTTTT. Translation gives CASSLARQGENEKLFF.

This clonotype was seen ten or more times. The chain links TRBV5-1 to TRBJ2-1; D is unresolved. Germline values: CDR1 SGHRS, CDR2 YFSETQ. V was clipped by 0 bases and J by 8 bases, with 12 bases between them. The CDR3 sequence is 14 residues long. CDR3 in amino acids: CASSLDAGWDEQFF. The DNA for the CDR3 is TGCGCCAGCAGCTTGGACGCAGGTTGGGATGAGCAGTTCTTC.

CDR3 coding DNA: TGTGCCTGGAGCCTCGGGACGGCGAACACTGAAGCTTTCTTT. This sequence encodes CAWSLGTANTEAFF. The chain employs TRBV30 and TRBJ1-1, with D possibly TRBD1 on 5 matching bases. Between the trimmed V and J ends, which lost 3 bases and 1 base, there was a span of 12 bases. The germline gives CDR1 GTSNPN, CDR2 SVGIG (reference sequence). CDR3 length: 14 residues. The variable domain in full, with the rest retrieved from reference TRBV30 and TRBJ1-1, is SQTIHQWPATLVQPVGSPLSLECTVEGTSNPNLYWYRQAAGRGLQLLFYSVGIGQISSEVPQNLSASRPQDRQFILSSKKLLLSDSGFYLCAWSLGTANTEAFFGQGTRLTVV.

In this sample, this clonotype turned up a few times. The rearrangement joins TRBV12-3 or TRBV12-4 to TRBJ2-2, with D maybe TRBD2 (5 bases). V dropped 3 bases and J dropped 2 bases, with 13 bases sitting between them. CDR3 length: 16 amino acids. This CDR3 is CASSFFVGVNTGELFF. The DNA for the CDR3 is TGTGCCAGCAGTTTTTTTGTGGGAGTAAACACCGGGGAGCTGTTTTTT.

This clonotype has a count of ten or more. The junction shows a germline mismatch at one end, possibly a read error. The chain has TRBV20-1 and TRBJ1-2, with a tentative D call TRBD1 (5 bases). Germline lookup yields CDR1 DFQATT and CDR2 SNEGSKA (reference sequence). The CDR3 length is 13 residues. CDR3 DNA: TGCAGTGCTCAGGGAGACCGGGAAATGCCCAACTTCTTC. Its translation is CSAQGDREMPNFF.

The sample holds a few counts of this clonotype. This sequence joins TRBV7-9 and TRBJ2-5, with TRBD2 as a possible D gene (5 bases). Trimming removed 3 bases at V and 5 bases at J, with 16 bases between. Germline V gene data show CDR1 as SEHNR and CDR2 as FQNEAQ (reference sequence). The CDR3 runs 15 residues. The CDR3: CASSFGEHLRETQYF. As DNA, the CDR3 is TGTGCCAGCAGCTTCGGGGAGCATCTTCGGGAGACCCAGTACTTC.